The 25 T cell receptor beta chains listed next were all sequenced from one sample in a study of response to subunit inactivated influenza vaccine. MiXCR, run by TCRdb on the RT-PCR reads, gives a single entry per CDR3 protein. This table has hundreds of thousands of distinct CDR3 sequences, over 9% appearing once. This sample also belongs to another study, concerning T cells expressing NK-cell markers. That work states: For TCR beta, cDNA was produced by 5'RACE template switching with UMIs.

Sequenced here: PBMCs from blood, sampled on the day of vaccination. These receptors were taken from a man in his forties or fifties who received an inactivated influenza vaccine.

The chain joins TRBV20-1 to TRBJ2-2; perhaps TRBD2 as D (6 bases). Between the trimmed V and J ends, which lost 5 bases and 0 bases, there was a span of 16 bases. Germline values: CDR1 DFQATT, CDR2 SNEGSKA (reference sequence). The CDR3 length is 16 residues. The chain's CDR3 is CSAAKRGLTNTGELFF. The CDR3 coding sequence is TGCAGTGCTGCAAAAAGGGGACTGACGAACACCGGGGAGCTGTTTTTT.

This clonotype has more than one count but fewer than ten. This sequence joins TRBV6-1 and TRBJ1-1, with no clear D. Trimming took 6 bases from V and 3 from J, leaving 11 bases between them. The CDR3 has 13 residues. CDR1 is MNHNS, CDR2 SASEGT, per germline. CDR3 DNA sequence: TGTGCCAGCAGAAAAAACAGCCACACTGAAGCTTTCTTT. Encoded protein: CASRKNSHTEAFF.

V is TRBV6-1 and J is TRBJ2-5; tentatively, D is TRBD1 or TRBD2 (5 bases each). This CDR3 is 14 amino acids long. V was pared by 2 bases and J by 6 bases, with 13 bases between. From germline, CDR1 is MNHNS and CDR2 SASEGT. The CDR3 DNA reads TGTGCCAGCAGTGAAAGTTCTGGGGGAAAGACCCAGTACTTC. Protein product: CASSESSGGKTQYF.

This clonotype was detected only a few times. The chain combines TRBV5-6 with TRBJ2-2; D not certain. V was trimmed by 4 bases and J by 1 base, leaving 11 bases between them. This CDR3 contains 15 residues. CDR1 SGHDT and CDR2 YYEEEE come from the germline V gene. CDR3 DNA: TGTGCCAGCAGCCCCGACCCCGGGAACACCGGGGAGCTGTTTTTT. The encoded protein is CASSPDPGNTGELFF. Combining the CDR3 with reference TRBV5-6 and TRBJ2-2 gives the whole variable domain DAGVTQSPTHLIKTRGQQVTLRCSPKSGHDTVSWYQQALGQGPQFIFQYYEEEERQRGNFPDRFSGHQFPNYSSELNVNALLLGDSALYLCASSPDPGNTGELFFGEGSRLTVL.

The chain links TRBV20-1 to TRBJ2-7, with D possibly matching TRBD2 (5 bases). Trimming removed 2 bases from V and 6 bases from J, with 17 bases in between. This CDR3 contains 14 residues. Germline V gene data show CDR1 as DFQATT and CDR2 as SNEGSKA (reference sequence). The CDR3 DNA is TGCAGTGCTAGATCCGGGAATGGAGTATCCGAGCAGTACTTC. This translates into CSARSGNGVSEQYF.

This clonotype appeared a few times. CDR3 sequence reads: CASSLEGGRNSPLHF. In DNA, the CDR3 is TGTGCCAGCAGCTTAGAAGGGGGCCGTAATTCACCCCTCCACTTT. The chain has TRBV7-2 and TRBJ1-6; TRBD1 aligns across 7 bases. V shed 1 base and J 6 bases; nucleotides not matched to a gene: 3. This CDR3 has 15 amino acids. The germline CDR1 and CDR2 sequences are SGHTA and FQGNSA.

The sample holds a few counts of this clonotype. The chain links TRBV6-5 to TRBJ2-3; no clear D gene. This CDR3 region has 13 residues. Germline V CDR1 and CDR2: MNHEY, SVGAGI. Trimming stripped 2 bases from V and 6 bases from J, with 9 bases between. The CDR3 spells CASSYRLYDTQYF. DNA of the CDR3: TGTGCCAGCAGTTACCGACTCTACGATACGCAGTATTTT.

This clonotype was recorded at least ten times. Here the CDR3 DNA reads TGCAGTGCACATCCTCCTATACAGGGGAGGACCTACAATGAGCAGTTCTTC. Amino acid sequence: CSAHPPIQGRTYNEQFF. V usage is TRBV20-1 and J usage is TRBJ2-1, with D possibly matching TRBD1 (7 bases). This CDR3 is built from 17 residues. Trimming left V 6 bases short and J 2 bases short, with 23 bases between. Germline-derived CDR1 and CDR2 are DFQATT and SNEGSKA (reference sequence).

This clonotype appeared a few times. The chain has TRBV7-8 and TRBJ2-3; D remains ambiguous. The germline V gene has CDR1 SGHVS and CDR2 FQNEAQ. Trimming left V 6 bases short and J 2 bases short, with 12 bases between. The CDR3 has 14 amino acids. The CDR3 spells CASRFRLDTDTQYF. In nucleotides, the CDR3 is TGTGCCAGCAGATTTCGTCTAGACACAGATACGCAGTATTTT.

This clonotype occurred many times. In DNA, the CDR3 is TGTGCCAGCAGCGTGGAAGGGGGACTAGCGCTCGAGACCGGGGAGCTGTTTTTT. This codes for CASSVEGGLALETGELFF. This chain links TRBV27 with TRBJ2-2; 10 nucleotides match TRBD2. The V segment lost 6 bases and the J segment 5 bases; nucleotides outside the gene matches: 15. The CDR3 has 18 residues. The V gene's germline CDR1 is MNHEY and CDR2 SMNVEV (reference sequence).

This clonotype was observed a handful of times. This chain uses TRBV12-3 or TRBV12-4 with TRBJ1-2; D perhaps matches TRBD1 (5 bases). The CDR3 is made up of 17 amino acids. Deletions cut 8 bases from V and 5 bases from J, with 27 bases between. The CDR3 nucleotides are TGTGCCAGCGCCCCCCAGGCGGGGCCCATTGGGGGGTATGGCTACACCTTC. Residues: CASAPQAGPIGGYGYTF.

In this sample, this clonotype turned up many times. V usage is TRBV6-5 and J usage is TRBJ2-1, with D possibly called TRBD1 or TRBD2 (6 bases each). Germline-derived CDR1 and CDR2 are MNHEY and SVGAGI. CDR3 length equals 12 residues. V was shortened by 2 bases and J by 8 bases, with 7 bases between the two germline ends. CDR3 amino acids: CASSYRGDEQFF. The CDR3 DNA sequence: TGTGCCAGCAGTTACAGGGGGGATGAGCAGTTCTTC.

This clonotype was picked up a small number of times. This rearrangement joins TRBV4-3 to TRBJ1-4, with 9 bases that match TRBD1. The trim removed 0 bases at V and 7 bases at J, leaving 9 bases unmatched. The V gene's germline CDR1 is LGHNA and CDR2 YSLEER. There are 17 residues in the CDR3. CDR3 amino acids: CASSQDQVGTGLEKLFF. The CDR3, as DNA: TGCGCCAGCAGCCAAGATCAAGTCGGGACAGGGCTTGAAAAACTGTTTTTT.

V and J are TRBV7-9 and TRBJ2-2; D ambiguous. Germline V CDR1 and CDR2: SEHNR, FQNEAQ (reference sequence). This CDR3 region has 16 residues. V lost 6 bases, J lost 7 bases, and 21 bases lay in between. CDR3 bases: TGTGCCAGCAGGAGAAGGGCCGGGTTACGTATCGGGGAGCTGTTTTTT. It codes for CASRRRAGLRIGELFF. The variable domain in full, completed from reference TRBV7-9 and TRBJ2-2, reads DTGVSQNPRHKITKRGQNVTFRCDPISEHNRLYWYRQTLGQGPEFLTYFQNEAQLEKSRLLSDRFSAERPKGSFSTLEIQRTEQGDSAMYLCASRRRAGLRIGELFFGEGSRLTVL.

The V call is TRBV3-1, the J call TRBJ2-1; D is perhaps TRBD2 (6 bases). V was shortened by 0 bases and J by 7 bases, with 16 bases between the two germline ends. The germline V gene encodes CDR1 LGHDT and CDR2 YNNKEL (reference sequence). CDR3 length: 16 amino acids. Here the CDR3 DNA reads TGTGCCAGCAGCCAAGAGCTAGCGAGCCGGGTAAATGAGCAGTTCTTC. Its protein is CASSQELASRVNEQFF.

The V call is TRBV7-2, the J call TRBJ1-1, with 10 bases identical to TRBD1. This CDR3 comprises 16 residues. Trimming removed 4 bases from V and 3 bases from J; junction bases left unmatched: 8. Germline-derived CDR1 and CDR2 are SGHTA and FQGNSA. The CDR3 sequence: CASSWRRDRGDTEAFF. CDR3 nucleotide sequence: TGTGCCAGCAGCTGGCGTCGGGACAGGGGAGACACTGAAGCTTTCTTT.

The chain has TRBV7-2 and TRBJ2-3; 8 bases align to TRBD2. This CDR3 contains 15 residues. J lost 1 base, V lost 1 base, and 1 base had no gene match. Germline-derived CDR1 and CDR2 are SGHTA and FQGNSA. DNA of the CDR3: TGTGCCAGCAGCTTAGAACTAGCGGGCACAGATACGCAGTATTTT. This codes for CASSLELAGTDTQYF.

As concerns this clonotype: This may arise from a read error, as a much more abundant clone is one base away. The genes are TRBV6-6 and TRBJ2-7; D unresolved. The CDR3 contains 13 residues. The V gene's germline CDR1 is MNHNY and CDR2 SVGAGI (reference sequence). CDR3 sequence reads: CARSYSGEYEQYF. The CDR3 nucleotides read TGTGCCCGCAGTTATTCTGGCGAGTACGAGCAGTACTTC.

A few counts support this clonotype. The chain carries TRBV4-3 and TRBJ2-3; 7 bases line up with TRBD1. V lost 0 bases to trimming and J lost 2 bases; unmatched junction nucleotides: 5. The CDR3 spans 16 residues. CDR1 and CDR2 (germline): LGHNA, YSLEER. The CDR3 DNA sequence: TGCGCCAGCAGCCAAGATTGGACAGGCGACACAGATACGCAGTATTTT. This translates into CASSQDWTGDTDTQYF.

This clonotype was seen more than once but under ten times. This sequence joins TRBV10-2 and TRBJ1-1; no clear D. The V end was cut by 2 bases, the J end by 5 bases, with 6 bases between. The CDR3 contains 12 residues. The germline CDR1 and CDR2 sequences are WSHSY and SAAADI. The chain's CDR3 is CASSERRTEAFF. In DNA, the CDR3 is TGCGCCAGCAGTGAGAGAAGGACTGAAGCTTTCTTT.

This clonotype was observed many times. This chain links TRBV5-1 with TRBJ1-6, with TRBD1 matching 9 bases. CDR1 SGHRS and CDR2 YFSETQ come from the germline V gene. The CDR3 covers 15 residues. The trim removed 0 bases at V and 9 bases at J, leaving 4 bases unmatched. The DNA for the CDR3 is TGCGCCAGCAGCTTGGTGGGACAGGGAAGTTCACCCCTCCACTTT. It is translated as CASSLVGQGSSPLHF.

The J gene is TRBJ2-1, the V gene TRBV3-1; D gene unclear. Trimming removed 0 bases from V and 5 bases from J, with 11 bases in between. There are 15 residues in the CDR3. The germline V gene has CDR1 LGHDT and CDR2 YNNKEL (reference sequence). CDR3 sequence reads: CASSQDRLDDNEQFF. CDR3 nucleotide sequence: TGTGCCAGCAGCCAAGATCGGCTAGACGACAATGAGCAGTTCTTC.

A few counts support this clonotype. Here the CDR3 reads CASRRAANNEQFF. CDR3 nucleotides: TGTGCCAGCAGGCGAGCGGCGAACAATGAGCAGTTCTTC. The chain couples TRBV14 to TRBJ2-1; weak D call: TRBD2 (5 bases). The germline CDR1 and CDR2 sequences are SGHDN and FVKESK. The CDR3 sequence is 13 residues long. V lost 6 bases and J lost 5, with 11 bases in between.

This rearrangement joins TRBV7-8 to TRBJ2-7, with D possibly being TRBD2 (7 bases). V was cut by 6 bases and J by 0 bases, with 15 bases left in between. The length of the CDR3 is 15 residues. The germline V gene encodes CDR1 SGHVS and CDR2 FQNEAQ. This chain's CDR3 is CASSKGGVGSYEQYF. The CDR3 DNA is TGTGCCAGCAGTAAAGGGGGGGTCGGCTCCTACGAGCAGTACTTC.

The chain joins TRBV28 to TRBJ2-7; D call uncertain. The germline V gene has CDR1 MDHEN and CDR2 SYDVKM. The V end lost 2 bases, the J end lost 3 bases, and 17 bases lay between the germline ends. This CDR3 is 16 amino acids long. CDR3 DNA: TGTGCCAGCAGTTTAGTGGGCAGGTGGTCAAACTACGAGCAGTACTTC. It encodes CASSLVGRWSNYEQYF.